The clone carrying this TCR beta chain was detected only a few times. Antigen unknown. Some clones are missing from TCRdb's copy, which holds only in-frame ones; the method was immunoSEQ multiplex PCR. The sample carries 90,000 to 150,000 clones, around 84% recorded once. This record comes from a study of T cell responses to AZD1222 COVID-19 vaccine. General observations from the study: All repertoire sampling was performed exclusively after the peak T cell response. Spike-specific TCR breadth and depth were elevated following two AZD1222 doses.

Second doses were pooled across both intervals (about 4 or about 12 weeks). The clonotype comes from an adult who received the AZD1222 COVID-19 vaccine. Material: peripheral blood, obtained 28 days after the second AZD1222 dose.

The CDR3 is CASPVKGQGLGYTF. CDR3 nucleotide sequence: TGTGCCAGTCCGGTAAAGGGACAGGGCCTGGGCTACACCTTC. The chain uses TRBV2 and TRBJ1-2, with 9 bases aligning to TRBD1. The CDR3 contains 14 residues. Germline-derived CDR1 and CDR2 are SNHLY and FYNNEI. With V trimmed by 9 bases and J by 8 bases, 13 bases remained unmatched.